This passage covers 10 T cell receptor beta chains from one sample sequenced in a study of response to subunit inactivated influenza vaccine. MiXCR, applied by TCRdb to the RT-PCR reads, yields one record per CDR3 protein. The sample carries under 550,000 distinct CDR3 sequences, 7.2% recorded once. Source: PBMCs from blood, taken about 23 months after vaccination. The origin of the receptors is a man aged 45 to 70 who received an inactivated influenza vaccine.

This clonotype came up a few times. This chain uses TRBV20-1 with TRBJ2-1, with a tentative D call TRBD2 (5 bases). Germline V gene data show CDR1 as DFQATT and CDR2 as SNEGSKA (reference sequence). This CDR3 contains 17 residues. V was clipped by 3 bases and J by 5 bases, with 23 bases between them. The CDR3 reads CSARDARRGSLDNEQFF. The CDR3 coding sequence is TGCAGTGCTAGGGATGCCAGACGGGGTTCCCTCGACAATGAGCAGTTCTTC.

The sample holds many counts of this clonotype. The chain links TRBV9 to TRBJ2-1; TRBD1 matches at 8 bases. The CDR3 totals 16 residues. From germline, CDR1 is SGDLS and CDR2 YYNGEE. The ends lost 4 bases at V and 2 bases at J; junction bases unmatched: 8. As DNA, the CDR3 is TGTGCCAGCAGCACGAACAGGGGGTGGGCCTACAATGAGCAGTTCTTC. Amino acid sequence: CASSTNRGWAYNEQFF.

V usage is TRBV20-1 and J usage is TRBJ2-2; 11 bases fit TRBD2. Per the germline V gene, CDR1 is DFQATT and CDR2 is SNEGSKA (reference sequence). Unmatched junction bases numbered 5, after V lost 6 bases and J lost 5 bases. The CDR3 consists of 14 residues. The CDR3: CSAIGTSGTGELFF. For the CDR3, the DNA is TGCAGTGCCATAGGGACTAGCGGAACCGGGGAGCTGTTTTTT.

This clonotype was recorded many times. This sequence joins TRBV28 and TRBJ2-5; the match to TRBD1 covers 9 bases. J was trimmed by 5 bases and V by 4 bases; bases with no gene match: 8. The CDR3 is 15 residues long. Per germline, CDR1 MDHEN and CDR2 SYDVKM. Here the CDR3 reads CASSSLTGGVETQYF. CDR3 coding DNA: TGTGCCAGCAGTTCCTTGACAGGGGGGGTCGAGACCCAGTACTTC.

This clonotype was picked up many times. V gene TRBV7-2 combines with J gene TRBJ2-1; D remains unclear. CDR1 SGHTA and CDR2 FQGNSA come from the germline V gene. CDR3 length: 13 amino acids. The V and J ends lost 5 bases and 7 bases respectively, with 12 bases between them. CDR3 sequence (DNA): TGTGCCAGCAGCCCTGGGTGGGGTAATGAGCAGTTCTTC. Its translation is CASSPGWGNEQFF.

There are many counts of this clonotype. The genes are TRBV6-5 and TRBJ2-2; 7 bases map to TRBD2. Germline V gene data show CDR1 as MNHEY and CDR2 as SVGAGI. This CDR3 is 14 amino acids long. The junction had 5 bases not matched to a gene; V was cut back by 4 bases and J by 6 bases. The CDR3 DNA reads TGTGCCAGCAGTTTAGACGGGGGGTCCGGGGAGCTGTTTTTT. It codes for CASSLDGGSGELFF.

The V and J genes are TRBV7-3 and TRBJ2-3; 7 bases align to TRBD2. Trimming removed 5 bases from V and 2 bases from J; junction bases left unmatched: 4. Germline CDR1 and CDR2: SGHTA and FQGTGA. CDR3 length: 14 residues. The DNA of the CDR3 is TGTGCCAGCAGCGCCTGGGACTACACAGATACGCAGTATTTT. Protein product: CASSAWDYTDTQYF.

This clonotype was seen repeatedly, ten times or more. This chain connects TRBV20-1 to TRBJ2-7, with a weak D call TRBD2 (7 bases). Germline loops: CDR1 DFQATT, CDR2 SNEGSKA (reference sequence). V gave up 6 bases and J gave up 0 bases, with 21 bases separating them. The CDR3 consists of 16 residues. The CDR3 protein is CSATRRGGFSSYEQYF. Written as DNA, the CDR3 is TGCAGTGCCACAAGGAGGGGGGGGTTTTCCTCCTACGAGCAGTACTTC.

The V gene is TRBV12-3 or TRBV12-4, the J gene TRBJ1-4; D uncertain. There are 14 residues in the CDR3. Trimming shortened V by 5 bases and J by 0 bases, and 7 bases separated the two germline ends. As DNA, the CDR3 is TGTGCCAGCAGTCACTCCTCAACTAATGAAAAACTGTTTTTT. It codes for CASSHSSTNEKLFF.

This clonotype has only a few counts. It may be a read error: a sequence one base away is much more abundant. J is TRBJ2-3 and V is TRBV28; 9 positions agree with TRBD2. Germline CDR1 MDHEN, CDR2 SYDVKM. The CDR3 runs 15 residues. The junction had 1 base not matched to a gene; V was cut back by 2 bases and J by 1 base. The CDR3 DNA reads as TGTGCCAGCAGTTTAAGGACTAGCGGCACAGATACGCAGTATTTT. Amino acid sequence: CASSLRTSGTDTQYF.